This passage covers 19 T cell receptor beta chains from one sample sequenced in a study of CD8 T cells in Susac syndrome. RNA totalling about 0.45 to 1 ug underwent reverse transcription with random hexamers. A single record per CDR3 protein comes from TCRdb applying MiXCR to the immunoSEQ multiplex PCR reads. The sample includes about 250,000 distinct CDR3 sequences, just over 90% of them seen just once. Source material: CD4+ T cells from PBMCs. All receptors derive from a human donor with multiple sclerosis.

This chain joins TRBV11-2 and TRBJ1-6; D unresolved. Germline V gives CDR1 SGHAT, CDR2 FQNNGV. The V and J ends lost 5 bases and 4 bases respectively, with 6 bases between them. The CDR3 is made up of 13 amino acids. In nucleotides, the CDR3 is TGTGCCAGCAGCCAAAAATATAATTCACCCCTCCACTTT. This encodes CASSQKYNSPLHF.

This clonotype was detected a few times. One end of the junction varies from germline; a read error may be responsible. The rearrangement joins TRBV7-7 to TRBJ2-3; 7 positions match TRBD1. Per the germline V gene, CDR1 is SSHAT and CDR2 is FNYEAQ (reference sequence). The CDR3 consists of 14 residues. CDR3 in amino acids: CASSLRQGADTQYF. The CDR3 DNA reads as TGTGCTAGCAGCCTGCGACAGGGCGCAGATACGCAGTATTTT.

The rearrangement uses TRBV15 and TRBJ2-6; D gene unclear. V was clipped by 0 bases and J by 1 base, with 7 bases between them. Germline V lookup: CDR1 LNHNV, CDR2 YYDKDF (reference sequence). The CDR3 totals 16 residues. This CDR3 reads CATSRDLRSGANVLTF. CDR3 nucleotides: TGTGCCACCAGCAGAGACCTTCGGTCTGGGGCCAACGTCCTGACTTTC.

This clonotype was seen a single time. The V gene is TRBV27, the J gene TRBJ2-1; no clear D. The CDR3 loop spans 15 amino acids. V was trimmed by 3 bases and J by 5 bases, leaving 14 bases between them. Germline CDR1 and CDR2: MNHEY and SMNVEV (reference sequence). This CDR3 is CASSFRWATNNEQFF. As DNA, the CDR3 is TGTGCCAGCAGTTTTCGTTGGGCTACTAACAATGAGCAGTTCTTC.

The chain carries TRBV5-5 and TRBJ2-1; 8 bases line up with TRBD1. Germline CDR1 SGHKS, CDR2 YYEKEE (reference sequence). CDR3 size: 16 residues. V lost 0 bases, J lost 7 bases, and 9 bases stayed unmatched. The CDR3, as DNA: TGTGCCAGCAGCTTGGAACCGGGACAGGTGACAAATGAGCAGTTCTTC. This encodes CASSLEPGQVTNEQFF.

The chain employs TRBV27 and TRBJ2-7; D gene unclear. CDR3 length: 13 residues. Trimming left V 3 bases short and J 9 bases short, with 15 bases between. CDR1 and CDR2 from the germline V gene are MNHEY and SMNVEV (reference sequence). CDR3 sequence reads: CASSFGQTSRQYF. In nucleotides, the CDR3 is TGTGCCAGCAGTTTTGGGCAGACCTCTCGGCAGTACTTC.

The J gene is TRBJ2-1, the V gene TRBV20-1; D gene unclear. The CDR3 length is 14 residues. Trimming took off 2 bases at V and 2 bases at J, with 10 bases between the two ends. Germline V CDR1 and CDR2: DFQATT, SNEGSKA (reference sequence). The CDR3 DNA sequence: TGCAGTGCTAGATGGCTAGACACCTACAATGAGCAGTTCTTC. Protein sequence: CSARWLDTYNEQFF.

V and J are TRBV2 and TRBJ2-7; no reliable D call. Germline V gene lookup returns CDR1 SNHLY and CDR2 FYNNEI. This CDR3 is 11 amino acids long. Between the trimmed V and J ends, which lost 6 bases and 6 bases, there was a span of 9 bases. The CDR3 spells CASSIFLEQYV. The CDR3, as DNA: TGTGCCAGCAGCATTTTCCTCGAGCAGTACGTC.

This clonotype was observed a single time. The V gene is TRBV11-1, the J gene TRBJ2-1; the D is unclear. Trimming took 1 base from V and 6 from J, leaving 10 bases between them. CDR3 size: 14 residues. Germline CDR1 reads SGHAT; CDR2 reads FQDESV (reference sequence). As DNA, the CDR3 is TGTGCCAGCAGCTTAGATATGTGGGGCAATGAGCAGTTCTTC. This sequence encodes CASSLDMWGNEQFF. Combining the CDR3 with reference TRBV11-1 and TRBJ2-1 gives the whole variable domain EAEVAQSPRYKITEKSQAVAFWCDPISGHATLYWYRQILGQGPELLVQFQDESVVDDSQLPKDRFSAERLKGVDSTLKIQPAELGDSAMYLCASSLDMWGNEQFFGPGTRLTVL.

The V and J genes are TRBV3-1 and TRBJ2-3, with D maybe TRBD2 (7 bases). The V end lost 5 bases, the J end lost 6 bases, and 15 bases lay between the germline ends. Germline V gene lookup returns CDR1 LGHDT and CDR2 YNNKEL (reference sequence). The CDR3 spans 14 residues. CDR3 amino acids: CASSSLGGPDTQYF. CDR3 nucleotides: TGTGCCAGCAGCTCGTTGGGGGGGCCTGATACGCAGTATTTT.

This chain uses TRBV19 with TRBJ2-1; 8 bases match TRBD1. This CDR3 is 13 amino acids long. V shed 7 bases and J 10 bases; nucleotides not matched to a gene: 9. CDR1 is LNHDA, CDR2 SQIVND, per germline (reference sequence). CDR3 in DNA: TGTGCCAGTAATCCATCCCGGGACAGGGAGCAGTTCTTC. Translating it yields CASNPSRDREQFF.

With regard to this clonotype: At one boundary the junction diverges from the germline segment, which might be a read error. The gene calls are TRBV3-1 and TRBJ1-3; D unresolved. The CDR3 contains 16 residues. Germline-derived CDR1 and CDR2 are LGHDT and YNNKEL (reference sequence). The CDR3 loop is CASSHRRPQTGNTIYF. Written as DNA, the CDR3 is TGTGCCAGCAGCCACCGAAGGCCTCAAACTGGCAACACCATATATTTT. The entire variable domain, with the rest obtained from reference TRBV3-1 and TRBJ1-3, is as follows: DTAVSQTPKYLVTQMGNDKSIKCEQNLGHDTMYWYKQDSKKFLKIMFSYNNKELIINETVPNRFSPKSPDKAHLNLHINSLELGDSAVYFCASSHRRPQTGNTIYFGEGSWLTVV.

This clonotype was observed a few times. V and J are TRBV7-3 and TRBJ2-5; a possible D gene is TRBD2 (7 bases). Germline CDR1 and CDR2: SGHTA and FQGTGA. The CDR3 runs to 13 residues. Trimming shortened V by 5 bases and J by 5 bases, and 12 bases separated the two germline ends. The CDR3 region has the DNA TGTGCCAGCAGCGCGGCGGGGGCGGAGACCCAGTACTTC. Translated: CASSAAGAETQYF.

The chain recombines TRBV20-1 with TRBJ1-2; 7 positions match TRBD1. CDR3 length equals 15 residues. Per germline, CDR1 DFQATT and CDR2 SNEGSKA (reference sequence). The junction had 11 bases not matched to a gene; V was cut back by 5 bases and J by 2 bases. This CDR3 is CSAPGGGGQNYGYTF. The CDR3 DNA reads TGCAGTGCTCCGGGGGGCGGGGGACAGAACTATGGCTACACCTTC.

The V call is TRBV29-1, the J call TRBJ2-3, with TRBD2 matching over 11 bases. The trim removed 5 bases at V and 4 bases at J, leaving 8 bases unmatched. The germline V gene has CDR1 SQVTM and CDR2 ANQGSEA. CDR3 length equals 15 residues. CDR3 protein: CSVRGTSGISDTQYF. The CDR3 region has the DNA TGCAGCGTTCGCGGGACTAGCGGTATTTCAGATACGCAGTATTTT.

The CDR3 is CSARPYPQDTQYF. The CDR3 DNA sequence: TGCAGTGCTAGGCCCTACCCCCAAGATACGCAGTATTTT. This chain links TRBV20-1 with TRBJ2-3; D unclear. Germline V CDR1 and CDR2: DFQATT, SNEGSKA (reference sequence). The CDR3 has 13 residues. Trimming removed 3 bases from V and 5 bases from J, with 12 bases in between.

This clonotype was recorded once. J is TRBJ2-3 and V is TRBV6-5; 7 bases match TRBD1. This CDR3 has 14 amino acids. Germline V lookup: CDR1 MNHEY, CDR2 SVGAGI. V lost 6 bases to trimming and J lost 3 bases; unmatched junction nucleotides: 6. Here the CDR3 reads CASRRQGDTDTQYF. CDR3 bases: TGTGCCAGCAGACGACAGGGTGATACAGATACGCAGTATTTT.

The chain employs TRBV3-1 and TRBJ2-5; the D gene is possibly TRBD2 (5 bases). Per germline, CDR1 LGHDT and CDR2 YNNKEL (reference sequence). V was pared by 0 bases and J by 5 bases, with 10 bases between. This CDR3 contains 14 residues. The CDR3 nucleotides read TGTGCCAGCAGCCAAGATACTGGCGGGGAGACCCAGTACTTC. It translates to CASSQDTGGETQYF.

The rearrangement joins TRBV12-3 or TRBV12-4 to TRBJ2-6; D is possibly TRBD1 (5 bases). Between the trimmed V and J ends, which lost 1 base and 0 bases, there was a span of 10 bases. The CDR3 has 17 amino acids. CDR3 in DNA: TGTGCCAGCAGTTTAGATTCAGGGAACTCTGGGGCCAACGTCCTGACTTTC. This sequence encodes CASSLDSGNSGANVLTF.